This T cell receptor (beta chain) is from a study of T cell responses to AZD1222 COVID-19 vaccine. Looking at the study overall: It was second doses at about 4 or about 12 weeks that were pooled. General study results and limits: Seropositive AZD1222 recipients at baseline numbered only five or six. Donors in the cohort were predominantly white British and more often female, and clonal diversity was possibly underestimated.

For this clone: Antigen: not known.

Produced via immunoSEQ multiplex PCR; TCRdb's table is partial and in-frame only. The sample yields over 100,000 clones, roughly nine tenths seen once. The V segment lost 7 bases and the J segment 6 bases; nucleotides outside the gene matches: 6. The length of the CDR3 is 12 residues. Germline assignment: CDR1 SNHLY and CDR2 FYNNEI. The sample consisted of peripheral blood, taken on day 0 of AZD1222 vaccination. The TCR sequence derives from an adult in good health. This chain uses TRBV2 with TRBJ2-7; TRBD1 matches 7 bases. The CDR3 loop reads CASKDRTGEQYF. As DNA, the CDR3 is TGTGCCAGCAAGGACAGGACGGGCGAGCAGTACTTC.